This T cell receptor beta chain appears in the sequencing data of a study of a mutant IDH1 vaccine in newly diagnosed glioma. Study-level information: With temozolomide cycles, or 4-6 weeks after radiotherapy alone, vaccination was started. Patients were pretreated with radiotherapy, temozolomide, or both, mostly both.

Regarding time point: week 23, last vaccination. All doses held 300 ug of mutant IDH1 20-mer peptide, with topical imiquimod. Concerning this clone itself: Its antigen is as yet unknown.

CDR3 length: 16 amino acids. V lost 4 bases, J lost 1 base, and 16 bases lay in between. CDR1 and CDR2 (germline): SGHTA, FQGNSA. Study-wide points: With respect to changes in top peripheral T cell clonotypes, pseudoprogression seemed unrelated.

The repertoire was sequenced with immunoSEQ multiplex PCR; TCRdb's copy has only in-frame clones and lacks some. This sample yields 25,000 to 35,000 clones, of which roughly 90% are seen a single time; approximately 2.4% belongs to the top ten. The chain employs TRBV7-2 and TRBJ1-1; D unresolved. This clonotype was sampled from a man aged 35 to 55 with glioma. The sample was PBMCs, taken from a glioma patient whose treatment included an IDH1 peptide vaccine. The chain's CDR3 is CASSYKPWISNTEAFF. CDR3 sequence (DNA): TGTGCCAGCAGCTACAAACCGTGGATTTCGAACACTGAAGCTTTCTTT.